The text below deals with one TCR beta chain. This clonotype was picked up one time. The clone's antigen remains unknown. Possible read error: a much larger clone is one base away. These data are taken from a study of T cells in Graves' hyperthyroidism and ophthalmopathy (dated by TCRdb to 2018 to 2020). Describing the broader study: Peripheral blood was sampled at the time of initial diagnosis, prior to any treatment. To identify distinguishing TCR V-J signatures, a discovery cohort of around 98 patients was used, comprising roughly 45 with Graves' ophthalmopathy and 57 with stable Graves' hyperthyroidism. Whether ophthalmopathy could be predicted prospectively was tested in an independent validation cohort made up of about 18 hyperthyroidism patients plus 17 patients who later progressed to ophthalmopathy. The 75 to 100 discovery patients were randomly divided into training and test sets at a 7:3 ratio. In addition, the study compared T-cell repertoires in thyroid tissue and in blood from a handful of Graves' hyperthyroidism patients. Following sampling, methimazole starting at 30 mg daily was given to hyperthyroidism patients, and high-dose intravenous methylprednisolone was given to ophthalmopathy patients. TCR Vbeta CDR3 sequencing of 135 peripheral blood samples (over 40 ophthalmopathy, roughly 72 hyperthyroidism and approximately 17 progressor patients) is reported in the paper. Overall study outcomes, separate from this receptor: During validation, the model predicted progression to ophthalmopathy a median of around six months ahead of onset, with almost 71% sensitivity and roughly 72% specificity. No statistical method was used to fix the sample size in advance, and group allocation was not hidden from the investigators. Most expanded thyroid clonotypes (frequency above 0.001) were also detected in blood, a finding suggesting that blood repertoires may reflect thyroid immune responses. Ophthalmopathy was separated from stable hyperthyroidism by a 13 V-J signature model, with approximately 90% sensitivity and approximately 84% specificity obtained in cross-validation and 80%/75% obtained in testing.

V loses 8 bases of germline sequence and J loses 4 bases, and the interval between the two ends is 14 bases. For CDR1 and CDR2, the germline V gene (reference sequence) lists SEHNR and FQNEAQ. CDR3 length: 14 amino acids, cysteine to phenylalanine. CDR3 DNA only is kept here, 42 bases in frame from base 1. TCR beta CDR3 regions were amplified from RNA transcripts. For the first round of RT-PCR on the TCR CDR3, the HTBI primer set was used together with the Qiagen OneStep RT-PCR kit. The libraries were constructed in a second round of multiplex PCR and then size-selected and purified. The libraries were sequenced on an Illumina HiSeq2000 using paired-end 100 bp reads. On the study's bioinformatics: SOAPnuke was used to process the raw data, removing reads that contained adapters or uncalled bases, had a mean Phred below 15, or lacked an exact match to the constant primer or identifier. COPE v1.2.5 was used to merge high-quality paired reads, and clonotypes were defined as unique nucleotide sequences. MiTCR v1.1 was used to align clonotypes to the IMGT TRBV, TRBD and TRBJ reference segments. The analysis included only V-J combinations with a frequency above 0.0001, which together covered around 99% of the repertoires. A TCS score was defined as the ratio between F50 (clonal expansion) and ExV (chaos), using BLOSUM62-based TCRdist between CDR3 peptides within each V-J. Welch's t-statistics and random forest reduced 514 V-J features to about 12, which were used in a naive Bayes classifier (R e1071). In TCRdb, the public reads were trimmed at Q25 with fastp and aligned with MiXCR, with productive beta chains retained. All rows with the same CDR3 protein become a single entry with the most common DNA and genes. TCRdb, not the original authors, processed these V and J calls. Present in this sample are approximately 420,000 distinct CDR3 sequences, just under 15% of which were seen just once. The ten largest make up less than 35% of the sample.

Stable Graves' hyperthyroidism was defined as no progression to ophthalmopathy during 18 months of follow-up. The hyperthyroidism patients were between 18 and 65 years old and newly diagnosed, with a disease duration of less than 2 months. Any patient with an uncontrolled infection, another autoimmune disease, pregnancy or lactation was excluded. Clinical symptoms, serum thyroxine and TRAb, thyroid ultrasound, and orbital computed tomography formed the basis for the diagnoses. Ficoll-Paque density gradient centrifugation was used to isolate PBMCs from about 10 ml of fresh peripheral blood. Total RNA was extracted with Trizol reagent, and quality was checked on an Agilent 2100 Bioanalyzer.

The rearrangement combines TRBV7-9 with TRBJ1-4, with no reliable assignment of the D segment. The receptor comes from a woman in her thirties with Graves' hyperthyroidism. The specimen sequenced was blood. The CDR3: CASGVKQFNEKLFF. Read as DNA, the sequence is TGTGCCAGCGGAGTGAAACAGTTTAATGAAAAACTGTTTTTT.